This section outlines one T cell receptor beta chain sequence together with its context. Some clones are missing from TCRdb's copy, which holds only in-frame ones; the method was immunoSEQ multiplex PCR. The table has about 130,000 clones, more than 75% seen once. The sample originates from a study of cytotoxic CD8 clonotypes in ibrutinib-treated CLL. On the study more broadly: Across samples, productive templates numbered 200,000 to 300,000 and productive rearrangements reached 75,000 to 100,000 on average.

Germline values: CDR1 MNHEY, CDR2 SMNVEV (reference sequence). Unmatched junction bases numbered 8, after V lost 5 bases and J lost 5 bases. There are 14 residues in the CDR3. The specimen was PBMCs, collected after 24 months of ibrutinib treatment. The clonotype comes from a human donor with chronic lymphocytic leukemia. This chain joins TRBV27 and TRBJ2-5; 7 positions match TRBD1. The DNA for the CDR3 is TGTGCCAGCAGTCTCAGACCCAGGGGGGAGACCCAGTACTTC. Its protein product is CASSLRPRGETQYF.